Shown below are 3 T cell receptor beta chains from a single sample sequenced in a study of response to subunit inactivated influenza vaccine. In TCRdb, the RT-PCR reads were re-called with MiXCR into one record per CDR3 protein. The data show around 530,000 distinct CDR3 sequences, 15% to 20% seen once. Sequenced material: CD4+ T cells sorted from PBMCs, taken less than 25 months after vaccination. The origin of the receptors is a man between 50 and 75 years old who received an inactivated influenza vaccine.

This clonotype showed up just a few times. J is TRBJ2-7 and V is TRBV30, with D tentatively TRBD2 (6 bases). Trimming removed 4 bases from V and 7 bases from J, with 23 bases in between. Germline CDR1 and CDR2: GTSNPN and SVGIG (reference sequence). This CDR3 has 15 residues. CDR3 loop: CAWMRGRGLGGEQYF. DNA for the CDR3: TGTGCCTGGATGCGGGGCCGCGGCCTAGGAGGAGAGCAGTACTTC. Using reference TRBV30 and TRBJ2-7 for the parts outside the CDR3, the full variable domain is SQTIHQWPATLVQPVGSPLSLECTVEGTSNPNLYWYRQAAGRGLQLLFYSVGIGQISSEVPQNLSASRPQDRQFILSSKKLLLSDSGFYLCAWMRGRGLGGEQYFGPGTRLTVT.

The chain has TRBV12-3 or TRBV12-4 and TRBJ1-2; D uncertain. Between the trimmed V and J ends, which lost 2 bases and 6 bases, there was a span of 16 bases. The CDR3 extends over 15 amino acids. In DNA, the CDR3 is TGTGCCAGCAGTTTACGTGGCACCTTCGGGGATGGCTACACCTTC. Translation: CASSLRGTFGDGYTF.

The chain recombines TRBV5-5 with TRBJ1-3; D not certain. Trimming removed 6 bases from V and 6 bases from J, with 13 bases in between. The CDR3 sequence is 13 residues long. Germline V gene sequence: CDR1 SGHKS, CDR2 YYEKEE (reference sequence). Here the CDR3 reads CASTTLGENTIYF. The CDR3 DNA reads TGTGCCAGCACCACACTTGGGGAAAACACCATATATTTT.